These T cell receptor beta chains were read from a single sample in a study of beta chain features in type 1 diabetes. Clones were sequenced by immunoSEQ multiplex PCR, and TCRdb holds only the in-frame ones, with some missing. The table records 110,000 or so clones, roughly 43% of them present only once. The sample comprised stem cell memory CD4+ T cells from blood. These receptors were collected from a woman aged 18-30 years in good health. CDR3s include the opening cysteine and the closing phenylalanine or tryptophan. Fields, in order: J gene, clone size, V gene, D gene, CDR3 protein, CDR3 DNA. The D gene is left open where the match is weak. The size field is filled for only some rows; it gives once, few, many or a size class.

J gene: TRBJ2-1
clone size: -
V gene: TRBV7-2
D gene: TRBD2
CDR3 protein: CASSLAVTSGRVKNEQFF
CDR3 DNA: TGTGCCAGCAGCTTAGCGGTGACTAGCGGGAGGGTGAAGAATGAGCAGTTCTTC

J gene: TRBJ1-5
clone size: -
V gene: TRBV28
D gene: -
CDR3 protein: CASSLTTLRDTFQPQHF
CDR3 DNA: TGTGCCAGCAGTTTGACCACCCTCCGGGACACCTTTCAGCCCCAGCATTTT

J gene: TRBJ2-7
clone size: -
V gene: TRBV7-9
D gene: TRBD2
CDR3 protein: CASSLGLAGPYEQYF
CDR3 DNA: TGTGCCAGCAGCTTAGGACTAGCGGGACCCTACGAGCAGTACTTC

J gene: TRBJ1-1
clone size: -
V gene: TRBV7-2
D gene: -
CDR3 protein: CASSLYPGSNTEAFF
CDR3 DNA: TGTGCCAGCAGCTTATACCCCGGGTCGAACACTGAAGCTTTCTTT

J gene: TRBJ2-2
clone size: few
V gene: TRBV5-4
D gene: -
CDR3 protein: CASRYRGKTGELFF
CDR3 DNA: TGTGCCAGCAGATACCGCGGGAAGACCGGGGAGCTGTTTTTT

J gene: TRBJ2-7
clone size: few
V gene: TRBV20-1
D gene: -
CDR3 protein: CSASPDIQGYF
CDR3 DNA: TGCAGTGCTAGCCCAGACATTCAGGGGTACTTC

J gene: TRBJ2-7
clone size: few
V gene: TRBV28
D gene: -
CDR3 protein: CASTRRGYEQYF
CDR3 DNA: TGTGCCAGCACCCGAAGGGGCTACGAGCAGTACTTC

J gene: TRBJ1-4
clone size: -
V gene: TRBV6-5
D gene: TRBD1
CDR3 protein: CASSQAGTGIKKLFF
CDR3 DNA: TGTGCCAGCAGTCAGGCCGGGACAGGGATCAAAAAACTGTTTTTT

J gene: TRBJ2-3
clone size: -
V gene: TRBV6-1
D gene: -
CDR3 protein: CASRATDTQYF
CDR3 DNA: TGTGCCAGCAGGGCAACAGATACGCAGTATTTT

J gene: TRBJ2-1
clone size: -
V gene: TRBV6-6
D gene: TRBD2
CDR3 protein: CASRPATSGSFHEQFF
CDR3 DNA: TGTGCCAGCAGACCTGCGACTAGCGGGAGTTTCCATGAGCAGTTCTTC

J gene: TRBJ1-1
clone size: -
V gene: TRBV2
D gene: -
CDR3 protein: CASSEVLEAFF
CDR3 DNA: TGTGCCAGCAGTGAAGTGTTAGAAGCTTTCTTT

J gene: TRBJ2-3
clone size: few
V gene: TRBV9
D gene: TRBD1
CDR3 protein: CASSVVGTGTDTQYF
CDR3 DNA: TGTGCCAGCAGCGTAGTAGGGACAGGCACAGATACGCAGTATTTT

J gene: TRBJ1-2
clone size: -
V gene: TRBV7-9
D gene: TRBD1
CDR3 protein: CASSSDRDRGIYGYTF
CDR3 DNA: TGTGCCAGCAGCTCCGACCGGGACAGGGGTATCTATGGCTACACCTTC

J gene: TRBJ2-7
clone size: -
V gene: TRBV6-5
D gene: TRBD2
CDR3 protein: CASSYGAGGYYEQYF
CDR3 DNA: TGTGCCAGCAGTTACGGTGCGGGGGGCTACTACGAGCAGTACTTC

J gene: TRBJ1-5
clone size: -
V gene: TRBV28
D gene: TRBD1
CDR3 protein: CASSGTGLWSNQPQHF
CDR3 DNA: TGTGCCAGCAGCGGGACAGGTCTTTGGAGCAATCAGCCCCAGCATTTT

J gene: TRBJ1-4
clone size: many
V gene: TRBV30
D gene: -
CDR3 protein: CAWSAGDEKLFF
CDR3 DNA: TGTGCCTGGAGTGCGGGAGATGAAAAACTGTTTTTT

J gene: TRBJ2-7
clone size: -
V gene: TRBV6-5
D gene: -
CDR3 protein: CASSYSVVGDTYEQYF
CDR3 DNA: TGTGCCAGCAGTTACTCGGTGGTAGGGGATACCTACGAGCAGTACTTC

J gene: TRBJ2-2
clone size: -
V gene: TRBV5-4
D gene: -
CDR3 protein: CASRRVGTGELFF
CDR3 DNA: TGTGCCAGCCGGCGGGTTGGCACCGGGGAGCTGTTTTTT

J gene: TRBJ1-1
clone size: once
V gene: TRBV4-1
D gene: -
CDR3 protein: CASSQGGVEAFF
CDR3 DNA: TGCGCCAGCAGCCAGGGGGGGGTTGAAGCTTTCTTT

J gene: TRBJ1-1
clone size: few
V gene: TRBV4-2
D gene: -
CDR3 protein: CASSQDPGRVNTEAFF
CDR3 DNA: TGTGCCAGCAGCCAAGATCCTGGGAGAGTCAACACTGAAGCTTTCTTT

J gene: TRBJ2-7
clone size: few
V gene: TRBV30
D gene: -
CDR3 protein: CAFSSGGYFLGEQYF
CDR3 DNA: TGTGCCTTCTCTTCCGGGGGTTACTTTTTGGGGGAGCAGTACTTC

J gene: TRBJ1-1
clone size: -
V gene: TRBV19
D gene: -
CDR3 protein: CASSILNSNDGRKVAFF
CDR3 DNA: TGTGCCAGTAGTATACTGAACAGCAACGACGGAAGGAAAGTAGCTTTCTTT

J gene: TRBJ2-7
clone size: -
V gene: TRBV9
D gene: TRBD1
CDR3 protein: CASSPRTGDLYEQYF
CDR3 DNA: TGTGCCAGCAGCCCCAGGACAGGGGACCTTTACGAGCAGTACTTC

J gene: TRBJ2-2
clone size: -
V gene: TRBV7-2
D gene: TRBD2
CDR3 protein: CASSRPLLAGRISGELFF
CDR3 DNA: TGTGCCAGCAGCCGCCCTCTGCTAGCGGGTAGAATCTCCGGGGAGCTGTTTTTT

J gene: TRBJ2-6
clone size: -
V gene: TRBV5-1
D gene: -
CDR3 protein: CASRRGSGANVLTF
CDR3 DNA: TGCGCCAGCAGACGGGGGTCTGGGGCCAACGTCCTGACTTTC

J gene: TRBJ2-7
clone size: -
V gene: TRBV28
D gene: -
CDR3 protein: CASSTSEAGGPEQYF
CDR3 DNA: TGTGCCAGCAGTACCTCGGAGGCAGGGGGGCCCGAGCAGTACTTC

J gene: TRBJ1-3
clone size: -
V gene: TRBV18
D gene: -
CDR3 protein: CASSPLVSRSSGNTIYF
CDR3 DNA: TGTGCCAGCTCACCACTGGTCAGCCGGAGCTCTGGAAACACCATATATTTT

J gene: TRBJ1-5
clone size: -
V gene: TRBV5-6
D gene: -
CDR3 protein: CASSLGQINQPQHF
CDR3 DNA: TGTGCCAGCAGCTTGGGACAGATCAATCAGCCCCAGCATTTT

J gene: TRBJ2-1
clone size: -
V gene: TRBV6-1
D gene: TRBD1
CDR3 protein: CASSDPGTGYNEQFF
CDR3 DNA: TGTGCCAGCAGTGATCCCGGGACAGGATACAATGAGCAGTTCTTC

J gene: TRBJ2-3
clone size: -
V gene: TRBV7-2
D gene: -
CDR3 protein: CASSLGLYTDTQYF
CDR3 DNA: TGTGCCAGCAGCTTAGGGCTGTACACAGATACGCAGTATTTT

J gene: TRBJ2-3
clone size: -
V gene: TRBV19
D gene: TRBD2
CDR3 protein: CASSLSLAGLTDTQYF
CDR3 DNA: TGTGCCAGTAGCCTTTCACTAGCGGGGCTCACAGATACGCAGTATTTT

J gene: TRBJ2-4
clone size: few
V gene: TRBV5-5
D gene: -
CDR3 protein: CASSLKAGTTKNIQYF
CDR3 DNA: TGTGCCAGCAGCTTAAAAGCGGGCACTACCAAAAACATTCAGTACTTC

J gene: TRBJ2-1
clone size: once
V gene: TRBV12-5
D gene: TRBD2
CDR3 protein: CASGLPTSVSEQFF
CDR3 DNA: TGTGCTAGTGGTTTGCCCACTAGCGTCAGTGAGCAGTTCTTC

J gene: TRBJ2-1
clone size: -
V gene: TRBV19
D gene: -
CDR3 protein: CASSPMDSFYNEQFF
CDR3 DNA: TGTGCCAGTAGTCCTATGGACAGCTTTTACAATGAGCAGTTCTTC

J gene: TRBJ1-4
clone size: few
V gene: TRBV5-8
D gene: -
CDR3 protein: CASSPSPTNEKLFF
CDR3 DNA: TGTGCCAGCAGCCCGTCCCCAACTAATGAAAAACTGTTTTTT

J gene: TRBJ2-7
clone size: -
V gene: TRBV27
D gene: -
CDR3 protein: CASSLGPPGYEQYF
CDR3 DNA: TGTGCCAGCAGTTTGGGGCCCCCTGGCTACGAGCAGTACTTC

J gene: TRBJ1-1
clone size: -
V gene: TRBV7-3
D gene: -
CDR3 protein: CASSPGPPGAEAFF
CDR3 DNA: TGTGCCAGCAGCCCCGGACCGCCGGGGGCTGAAGCTTTCTTT

J gene: TRBJ1-1
clone size: -
V gene: TRBV9
D gene: TRBD1
CDR3 protein: CASSVVTGGPLGAFF
CDR3 DNA: TGTGCCAGCAGCGTAGTGACAGGGGGCCCCTTGGGAGCTTTCTTT

J gene: TRBJ2-1
clone size: -
V gene: TRBV25-1
D gene: TRBD2
CDR3 protein: CASSPSGREGGYNEQFF
CDR3 DNA: TGTGCCAGCAGTCCTTCGGGGCGGGAGGGAGGCTACAATGAGCAGTTCTTC

J gene: TRBJ1-3
clone size: -
V gene: TRBV11-2
D gene: -
CDR3 protein: CASSGQQASSGNTIYF
CDR3 DNA: TGTGCCAGCAGCGGGCAACAGGCCAGCTCTGGAAACACCATATATTTT

J gene: TRBJ2-1
clone size: -
V gene: TRBV19
D gene: TRBD2
CDR3 protein: CASTRLAGSSYNEQFF
CDR3 DNA: TGTGCCAGTACCAGACTAGCGGGAAGCTCCTACAATGAGCAGTTCTTC

J gene: TRBJ1-2
clone size: -
V gene: TRBV5-1
D gene: TRBD1
CDR3 protein: CASSWGTGATYGYTF
CDR3 DNA: TGCGCCAGCAGCTGGGGGACAGGGGCGACCTATGGCTACACCTTC

J gene: TRBJ2-2
clone size: -
V gene: TRBV7-2
D gene: -
CDR3 protein: CASSLGRVNTGELFF
CDR3 DNA: TGTGCCAGCAGCTTAGGTCGGGTGAACACCGGGGAGCTGTTTTTT

J gene: TRBJ1-5
clone size: -
V gene: TRBV28
D gene: -
CDR3 protein: CASSLRLKQPQHF
CDR3 DNA: TGTGCCAGCAGTTTGCGGTTAAAACAGCCCCAGCATTTT

J gene: TRBJ1-1
clone size: -
V gene: TRBV19
D gene: TRBD1
CDR3 protein: CASSRLGQGAQNTEAFF
CDR3 DNA: TGTGCCAGTAGTAGGCTGGGGCAGGGGGCGCAGAACACTGAAGCTTTCTTT

J gene: TRBJ2-2
clone size: -
V gene: TRBV27
D gene: TRBD1
CDR3 protein: CASSFDRGGTGELFF
CDR3 DNA: TGTGCCAGCAGTTTTGACAGGGGTGGAACCGGGGAGCTGTTTTTT

J gene: TRBJ2-7
clone size: -
V gene: TRBV7-6
D gene: TRBD2
CDR3 protein: CASSSRWGGSYEQYF
CDR3 DNA: TGTGCCAGCAGCTCCCGATGGGGGGGCTCCTACGAGCAGTACTTC

J gene: TRBJ1-5
clone size: few
V gene: TRBV6-1
D gene: -
CDR3 protein: CASLGQTLGGPQHF
CDR3 DNA: TGTGCCAGCCTTGGACAGACACTTGGGGGGCCCCAGCATTTT

J gene: TRBJ2-7
clone size: -
V gene: TRBV28
D gene: TRBD2
CDR3 protein: CASSSGSSSYEQYF
CDR3 DNA: TGTGCCAGCAGTAGCGGGAGTTCTTCCTACGAGCAGTACTTC

J gene: TRBJ1-4
clone size: -
V gene: TRBV28
D gene: -
CDR3 protein: CASSSPGALPPVNEKLFF
CDR3 DNA: TGTGCCAGCAGTTCTCCGGGAGCTCTTCCTCCGGTTAATGAAAAACTGTTTTTT

J gene: TRBJ2-7
clone size: -
V gene: TRBV18
D gene: TRBD1
CDR3 protein: CASSQSRDRYFYEQYF
CDR3 DNA: TGTGCCAGCTCACAGAGCCGGGACAGATACTTCTACGAGCAGTACTTC

J gene: TRBJ2-7
clone size: -
V gene: TRBV28
D gene: -
CDR3 protein: CASSSFYEQYF
CDR3 DNA: TGTGCCAGCAGTTCCTTCTACGAGCAGTACTTC